The 20 T cell receptor beta chains below were found in one sample sequenced in a study of control samples from healthy donors and cancer patients. Sequencing used immunoSEQ multiplex PCR; TCRdb keeps in-frame clones, though not all of them. The sample comprises roughly 88,000 clones, roughly nine tenths of which are singletons, and 0.92% rests with the top ten. Sequences were obtained from blood. The receptors were gathered from a woman aged 25 to 39 in good health.

CDR3 protein: CASRRQVPEAFF. CDR3 nucleotides: TGTGCCAGCAGGAGACAGGTCCCTGAAGCTTTCTTT. This chain joins TRBV6-5 and TRBJ1-1; possibly TRBD1 for D (6 bases). Germline V gene lookup returns CDR1 MNHEY and CDR2 SVGAGI. This CDR3 is built from 12 residues. V shed 6 bases and J shed 6 bases, with 11 bases lying between them.

About this clone itself: This sample also contains other DNA sequences that code for the same CDR3. The CDR3 region has the DNA TGTGCCAGCAGTTTGGCAAACACTGAAGCTTTCTTT. Protein sequence: CASSLANTEAFF. The chain links TRBV12-3 or TRBV12-4 to TRBJ1-1, with D hard to call. This CDR3 is 12 amino acids long. Trimming shortened V by 3 bases and J by 2 bases, and 4 bases separated the two germline ends.

The V gene is TRBV6-1, the J gene TRBJ1-1; no reliable D call. V dropped 3 bases and J dropped 10 bases, with 6 bases sitting between them. Germline CDR1 is MNHNS and CDR2 is SASEGT. The CDR3 covers 10 residues. The DNA of the CDR3 is TGTGCCAGCAGTGACCGAGCAGCTTTCTTT. It yields the protein CASSDRAAFF.

This chain links TRBV13 with TRBJ2-1; 7 nucleotides line up with TRBD1. The CDR3 sequence is 15 residues long. With V trimmed by 5 bases and J by 3 bases, 7 bases remained unmatched. Germline V gene sequence: CDR1 PRHDT, CDR2 FYEKMQ (reference sequence). The CDR3: CASSRDGQVYNEQFF. The CDR3 DNA reads as TGTGCCAGCAGCCGCGACGGACAGGTCTACAATGAGCAGTTCTTC.

The chain has TRBV7-9 and TRBJ2-1; the D call may be TRBD1 or TRBD2 (5 bases each). The CDR3 has 15 amino acids. Germline CDR1 and CDR2: SEHNR and FQNEAQ (reference sequence). Between the trimmed V and J ends, which lost 5 bases and 3 bases, there was a span of 14 bases. CDR3 DNA: TGTGCCAGCAGCACCAGGGACCGGAGCTACAATGAGCAGTTCTTC. Its protein is CASSTRDRSYNEQFF.

The V gene is TRBV23-1, the J gene TRBJ1-5; D is unclear. TRBV23-1 is designated an ORF whose function remains uncertain. The CDR3 loop spans 16 amino acids. Trimming took 1 base from V and 4 from J, leaving 14 bases between them. The CDR3 loop is CASSQFSYTLNQPQHF. The CDR3 region has the DNA TGCGCCAGCAGTCAATTCTCGTATACCCTTAATCAGCCCCAGCATTTT.

The rearrangement joins TRBV5-1 to TRBJ2-7; maybe TRBD1 (6 bases). Trimming took off 0 bases at V and 5 bases at J, with 12 bases between the two ends. The CDR3 has 14 residues. Germline CDR1 and CDR2: SGHRS and YFSETQ. CDR3 in amino acids: CASSLVDRIHEQYF. Here the CDR3 DNA reads TGCGCCAGCAGCTTGGTTGACAGGATCCACGAGCAGTACTTC.

The chain links TRBV20-1 to TRBJ1-3; D gene ambiguous. Germline V gives CDR1 DFQATT, CDR2 SNEGSKA (reference sequence). This CDR3 is 11 amino acids long. Trimming cost V 0 bases and J 3 bases, with 0 bases left between them. In nucleotides, the CDR3 is TGCAGTGCTAGAGATGGAAACACCATATATTTT. It codes for CSARDGNTIYF.

The rearrangement joins TRBV9 to TRBJ1-2, with 9 bases fitting TRBD1. J lost 7 bases, V lost 3 bases, and 10 bases had no gene match. CDR1 and CDR2 (germline): SGDLS, YYNGEE. CDR3 length: 15 amino acids. CDR3 loop: CASSAQIQQGAGYTF. The CDR3 DNA is TGTGCCAGCAGCGCTCAGATCCAACAGGGGGCTGGCTACACCTTC.

V and J are TRBV29-1 and TRBJ2-3; 8 positions agree with TRBD1. The germline V gene encodes CDR1 SQVTM and CDR2 ANQGSEA. This CDR3 is built from 19 residues. Trimming at V came to 1 base and at J to 4 bases, leaving 19 bases not matched to a gene. The CDR3 loop reads CSVEVRTVAPGGSADTQYF. The DNA of the CDR3 is TGCAGCGTTGAAGTAAGGACCGTAGCTCCAGGGGGCAGCGCAGATACGCAGTATTTT.

The CDR3 region is CASSLTGTPIYNEQFF. In nucleotides, the CDR3 is TGCGCCAGCAGCTTAACCGGGACTCCTATTTACAATGAGCAGTTCTTC. The chain has TRBV5-1 and TRBJ2-1, with D maybe TRBD2 (6 bases). The V end was cut by 2 bases, the J end by 4 bases, with 16 bases between. This CDR3 comprises 16 residues. Germline-derived CDR1 and CDR2 are SGHRS and YFSETQ.

V usage is TRBV19 and J usage is TRBJ1-2; 8 nucleotides match TRBD1. V lost 5 bases to trimming and J lost 8 bases; unmatched junction nucleotides: 16. There are 16 residues in the CDR3. Germline CDR1 reads LNHDA; CDR2 reads SQIVND (reference sequence). The CDR3 loop reads CASSPGTGPRTSGYTF. The CDR3 DNA reads TGTGCCAGTAGTCCCGGGACAGGTCCAAGGACGAGCGGCTACACCTTC. Complete variable domain (other parts from reference TRBV19 and TRBJ1-2): DGGITQSPKYLFRKEGQNVTLSCEQNLNHDAMYWYRQDPGQGLRLIYYSQIVNDFQKGDIAEGYSVSREKKESFPLTVTSAQKNPTAFYLCASSPGTGPRTSGYTFGSGTRLTVV.

This clone was recorded once. The V call is TRBV18, the J call TRBJ2-7, with a possible D match to TRBD1 (5 bases). V gave up 0 bases and J gave up 2 bases, with 8 bases separating them. This CDR3 comprises 14 residues. CDR1 is KGHSH and CDR2 is LQKENI in the germline V gene. CDR3 nucleotides: TGTGCCAGCTCACCACCGGACACTACCTACGAGCAGTACTTC. Translation gives CASSPPDTTYEQYF.

The chain joins TRBV2 to TRBJ1-2, with 10 bases identical to TRBD1. The CDR3 contains 14 residues. V shed 3 bases and J 4 bases; nucleotides not matched to a gene: 2. Per the germline V gene, CDR1 is SNHLY and CDR2 is FYNNEI. The CDR3 coding sequence is TGTGCCAGCAGTGAGGACAGGGGGGTCTATGGCTACACCTTC. Amino acids: CASSEDRGVYGYTF.

This chain's CDR3 is CATSRDSTDTQYF. As DNA, the CDR3 is TGTGCCACCAGCAGAGATTCGACAGATACGCAGTATTTT. The J gene is TRBJ2-3, the V gene TRBV15; no clear D gene. V was pared by 0 bases and J by 3 bases, with 4 bases between. The CDR3 covers 13 residues. The germline V gene has CDR1 LNHNV and CDR2 YYDKDF (reference sequence). Full variable domain (rest looked up from reference TRBV15 and TRBJ2-3): DAMVIQNPRYQVTQFGKPVTLSCSQTLNHNVMYWYQQKSSQAPKLLFHYYDKDFNNEADTPDNFQSRRPNTSFCFLDIRSPGLGDTAMYLCATSRDSTDTQYFGPGTRLTVL.

The chain employs TRBV18 and TRBJ1-6; D might be TRBD1 (6 bases). The CDR3 loop spans 13 amino acids. V was trimmed by 6 bases and J by 8 bases, leaving 11 bases between them. CDR1 is KGHSH and CDR2 is LQKENI in the germline V gene. CDR3 amino acids: CASSPGVDSPLHF. CDR3 DNA: TGTGCCAGCTCCCCAGGGGTGGATTCACCCCTCCACTTT.

This chain joins TRBV10-1 and TRBJ2-7; TRBD2 might be the D (6 bases). This CDR3 has 12 amino acids. V was trimmed by 3 bases and J by 4 bases, leaving 7 bases between them. Per the germline V gene, CDR1 is WNHNN and CDR2 is SYGVQD (reference sequence). CDR3 amino acids: CASSEGRYEQYF. CDR3 coding DNA: TGCGCCAGCAGTGAAGGGAGGTACGAGCAGTACTTC.

This clone was counted only a few times. The genes are TRBV12-5 and TRBJ2-5; D perhaps matches TRBD2 (5 bases). CDR1 and CDR2 from the germline V gene are LGHNT and FRNRAP. The CDR3 runs to 13 residues. The V end was cut by 4 bases, the J end by 9 bases, with 15 bases between. The CDR3 bases are TGTGCTAGTGGTTCCGGGGTTACCGGGGCCCAGTACTTC. Amino acid sequence: CASGSGVTGAQYF.

The CDR3 sequence is CASTNRRGGYYNSPLHF. DNA for the CDR3: TGTGCCAGTACGAACCGACGGGGGGGTTATTATAATTCACCCCTCCACTTT. The chain uses TRBV19 and TRBJ1-6; D is possibly TRBD1 (5 bases). The CDR3 covers 17 residues. CDR1 is LNHDA, CDR2 SQIVND, per germline (reference sequence). The ends were cut back, 7 bases at V and 4 bases at J, with 20 bases in the middle.

The rearrangement links TRBV7-2 to TRBJ2-1; a weak D match, TRBD2 (5 bases). CDR3 length: 12 amino acids. V shed 5 bases and J shed 6 bases, with 8 bases lying between them. Germline V gene data show CDR1 as SGHTA and CDR2 as FQGNSA. CDR3 nucleotides: TGTGCCAGCAGCCGCCGGGGCAATGAGCAGTTCTTC. Protein product: CASSRRGNEQFF.